The sample holds many counts of the clone carrying this T cell receptor beta chain. The sample is drawn from a study of T-cell memory formation after mild COVID-19. TCRdb re-derived calls from the 5' RACE reads in MiXCR, one entry per CDR3 protein. Of roughly 300,000 distinct CDR3 sequences listed, roughly 8.2% are singletons. Trimming took off 5 bases at V and 7 bases at J, with 21 bases between the two ends. The CDR3 extends over 16 amino acids. Germline V gene sequence: CDR1 SGHVS, CDR2 FQNEAQ. The specimen sequenced was PBMCs or a T cell subset sorted from them (not recorded which). J is TRBJ2-1 and V is TRBV7-8; the D gene could be TRBD1 or TRBD2 (5 bases each). This TCR derives from a man younger than 35 who had mild COVID-19 (a few samples of this study predate the infection). Cell type and time point are not known. The CDR3 spells CASSLIRGAIGNEQFF. The CDR3, as DNA: TGTGCCAGCAGCCTTATTCGAGGGGCAATAGGTAATGAGCAGTTCTTC.